This TCR beta chain came from a study of control samples from healthy donors and cancer patients. TCRdb keeps only in-frame clones here, not all; method: immunoSEQ multiplex PCR. The sample has 100,000 to 150,000 clones, just under 95% seen once. The CDR3 spans 15 residues. CDR1 and CDR2 from the germline V gene are SNHLY and FYNNEI. V dropped 7 bases and J dropped 6 bases, with 16 bases sitting between them. Material for sequencing was blood. The clonotype comes from a man aged 18 to 29 in good health. The J gene is TRBJ1-6, the V gene TRBV2, with a possible D match to TRBD1 (5 bases). The CDR3 is CASTIEDSANSPLHF. The DNA for the CDR3 is TGTGCCAGCACCATAGAAGACAGCGCTAATTCACCCCTCCACTTT.